The rows below give T cell receptor beta chains drawn from one sample of a study of blood T cell repertoires in COVID-19. Sequencing was performed with immunoSEQ multiplex PCR; in TCRdb, only in-frame clones are kept and a portion is missing. The sample includes about 42,000 clones, just under 85% seen only once; the top ten take roughly 5.2%. The material sequenced was peripheral blood. Receptors originate from a man in his forties or fifties with active COVID-19. Each CDR3 is given with its conserved first and last residue. A D gene is named only where the DNA matches it firmly. Clone sizes are given selectively: once, few, many, or a class where the clone is expanded.

>TRBJ1-4|TRBV5-1|-|few
TGCGCCAGCAGCTTGGCAAGGGGGGGTAATGAAAAACTGTTTTTT
CASSLARGGNEKLFF
>TRBJ1-5|TRBV6-5|TRBD1|-
TGTGCCAGCAATACGGGACAGGGAAAACAGCCCCAGCATTTT
CASNTGQGKQPQHF
>TRBJ1-1|TRBV19|-|-
TGTGCCAGTACACCGACTTTGAACACTGAAGCTTTCTTT
CASTPTLNTEAFF
>TRBJ1-5|TRBV2|-|-
TGTGCCAGCAGTGACCTCGCCGGACTCAGTAGCAATCAGCCCCAGCATTTT
CASSDLAGLSSNQPQHF
>TRBJ2-3|TRBV19|-|-
TGTGCCAGTAGACGAGATCCGGGGGGCCTAGATACGCAGTATTTT
CASRRDPGGLDTQYF
>TRBJ2-7|TRBV5-8|TRBD1|-
TGTGCCAGCAGCTTGGGGTCTGGGACAGGGTTAATCGAGCAGTACTTC
CASSLGSGTGLIEQYF
>TRBJ2-1|TRBV4-3|TRBD2|-
TGCGCCAGCAGCCCGACTAGCGGGAGAACCCATGAGCAGTTCTTC
CASSPTSGRTHEQFF
>TRBJ2-3|TRBV7-3|-|-
TGTGCCAGCAGCCCCAAACCGGGACTCGGCACAGATACGCAGTATTTT
CASSPKPGLGTDTQYF
>TRBJ2-7|TRBV5-6|TRBD2|-
TGTGCCAGCAGCCTCGTAGGACTAGCGGGAGGGTTTCTCGACGAGCAGTACTTC
CASSLVGLAGGFLDEQYF
>TRBJ2-1|TRBV18|-|once
TGTGCCAGCTCACCACAACTAGCAGGGAATGAGCAGTTCTTC
CASSPQLAGNEQFF
>TRBJ2-7|TRBV18|-|-
TGTGCCAGCTCACCAGGGCGTAGTGGCTACGAGCAGTACTTC
CASSPGRSGYEQYF
>TRBJ1-3|TRBV7-2|TRBD1|-
TGTGCCAGCAGCCAGAGAGCAGGGGGCCGCGGAAACACCATATATTTT
CASSQRAGGRGNTIYF
>TRBJ2-7|TRBV19|-|-
TGTGCCAGTAGTATCCTCCCCGCAGGGCAAGGGCAGTACTTC
CASSILPAGQGQYF
>TRBJ2-7|TRBV10-1|TRBD1|-
TGCGCCAGCCCTGGGGACAGGGGTTCAAACGAGCAGTACTTC
CASPGDRGSNEQYF
>TRBJ1-2|TRBV7-2|-|once
TGTGCCAGCAGCTTAGGCCGGGGGGAAAATGGCTACACCTTC
CASSLGRGENGYTF
>TRBJ1-2|TRBV2|TRBD1|-
TGTGCCAGCAACCCCAGGGGGGACTATGGCTACACCTTC
CASNPRGDYGYTF
>TRBJ2-7|TRBV27|-|-
TGTGCCAGCAGTCCGACCACGGGGTTCTTAGAGCAGTACTTC
CASSPTTGFLEQYF
>TRBJ2-1|TRBV7-9|-|-
TGTGCCAGCAGCTTAGGAGGGTCAGTATACAATGAGCAGTTCTTC
CASSLGGSVYNEQFF
>TRBJ1-6|TRBV12-3/TRBV12-4|-|-
TGTGCCAGCAGCCAAAAGCGCGGGGGAACCCTCCACTTT
CASSQKRGGTLHF
>TRBJ2-4|TRBV28|TRBD1|-
TGTGCCACCGGACAGGGAGGCATTCAGTACTTC
CATGQGGIQYF
>TRBJ2-3|TRBV5-1|-|-
TGCGCCAGCAGCTTGGCCGACGCGGGAGATACGCAGTATTTT
CASSLADAGDTQYF
>TRBJ2-3|TRBV7-3|-|-
TGTGCCAGCAGCCGGGTCGGAAGAGATACGCAGTATTTT
CASSRVGRDTQYF
>TRBJ2-2|TRBV7-3|-|-
TGTGCCAGCAGCTTAGGGGGCCTGAGCGGGGAGCTGTTTTTT
CASSLGGLSGELFF
>TRBJ2-2|TRBV7-9|TRBD1|-
TGTGCCAGCAGCATGGACAGGGCCCTATACCACACCGGGGAGCTGTTTTTT
CASSMDRALYHTGELFF
>TRBJ1-2|TRBV21-1|-|-
TGTGCCAGCATTCCACAACCGGGACACCGAGCTTCCTATGGCTACACCTTC
CASIPQPGHRASYGYTF
>TRBJ2-1|TRBV5-1|TRBD2|-
TGCGCCAGCGGACTTTTAGCGGGGGGGAACAATGAGCAGTTCTTC
CASGLLAGGNNEQFF
>TRBJ2-7|TRBV27|TRBD2|-
TGTGCCAGCAGTCTAAATCCTAGCGGGAGGAGGAACGAGCAGTACTTC
CASSLNPSGRRNEQYF
>TRBJ2-7|TRBV9|TRBD2|once
TGTGCCAGCAGCGTTAGCGGGAGTGTATACGAGCAGTACTTC
CASSVSGSVYEQYF
>TRBJ2-7|TRBV3-1/TRBV3-2|TRBD2|-
TGTGCCAGCAGCCAAGACTTGTGGGGACTAGCGGAAACATCCTACGAGCAGTACTTC
CASSQDLWGLAETSYEQYF
>TRBJ1-5|TRBV27|-|-
TGTGCCAGCAGGCCAGAGGGTCTTCTTAGCAATCAGCCCCAGCATTTT
CASRPEGLLSNQPQHF
>TRBJ2-1|TRBV18|TRBD2|-
TGTGCCAGCTCACTTGGGACTAGCGGGGAAGTCACCTACAATGAGCAGTTCTTC
CASSLGTSGEVTYNEQFF
>TRBJ2-7|TRBV7-8|TRBD2|once
TGTGCCAGCAGCCCGTTGGGCGGGAGGGCCCCATACGAGCAGTACTTC
CASSPLGGRAPYEQYF
>TRBJ1-2|TRBV5-1|-|-
TGCGCCAGCAGCTTAGACGGCGGGGGCTACACCTTC
CASSLDGGGYTF